The sequence of this TCR beta chain was determined in a study of T cells in women clearing cervical HPV infection. Study in general: Case blood was drawn when the lesion was first found; control blood after infection became undetectable. Cases' blood sampling followed lesion detection by median approximately 150 days (90 to 200). Findings and limits, study-wide: Richness differences could reflect unmeasured T-cell content per sample.

CDR3 size: 14 residues. CDR1 is SGHRS and CDR2 is YFSETQ in the germline V gene. V dropped 7 bases and J dropped 5 bases, with 17 bases sitting between them. A word on this clone: The antigen is not known. The read ends 3 residues before the CDR3 terminus; that terminus is restored from the germline J gene.

The protocol was immunoSEQ multiplex PCR, while the TCRdb copy is restricted to in-frame clones and leaves out a portion. The sample is made up of about 41,000 clones, and the top ten hold about 8% of it. This chain links TRBV5-1 with TRBJ2-3; D is possibly TRBD1 (5 bases). The TCR comes from a woman between 18 and 70 years old with a cervical HPV16 infection that either progressed to CIN3+ or cleared (not recorded which). Sequencing was done on a sample of blood buffy coat. The CDR3 loop is CASGAAGWGDTQYF. The sequenced part of the CDR3 DNA is TGCGCCAGCGGGGCGGCCGGATGGGGAGATACG.